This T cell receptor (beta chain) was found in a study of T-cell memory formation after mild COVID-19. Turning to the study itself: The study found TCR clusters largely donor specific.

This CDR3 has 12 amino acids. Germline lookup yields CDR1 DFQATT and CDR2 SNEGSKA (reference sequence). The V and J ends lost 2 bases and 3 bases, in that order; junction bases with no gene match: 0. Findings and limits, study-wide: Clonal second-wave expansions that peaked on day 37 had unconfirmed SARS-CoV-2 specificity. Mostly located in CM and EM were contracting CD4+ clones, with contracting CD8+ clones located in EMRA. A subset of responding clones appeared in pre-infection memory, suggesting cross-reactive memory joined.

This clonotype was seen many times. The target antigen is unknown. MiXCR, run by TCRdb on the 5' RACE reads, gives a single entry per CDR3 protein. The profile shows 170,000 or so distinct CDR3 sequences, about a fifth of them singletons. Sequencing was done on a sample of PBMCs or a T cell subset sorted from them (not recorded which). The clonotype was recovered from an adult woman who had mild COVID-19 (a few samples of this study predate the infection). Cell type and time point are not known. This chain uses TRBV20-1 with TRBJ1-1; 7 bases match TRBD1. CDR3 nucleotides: TGCAGTGCTAGACAGGGGGACACTGAAGCTTTCTTT. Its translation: CSARQGDTEAFF.